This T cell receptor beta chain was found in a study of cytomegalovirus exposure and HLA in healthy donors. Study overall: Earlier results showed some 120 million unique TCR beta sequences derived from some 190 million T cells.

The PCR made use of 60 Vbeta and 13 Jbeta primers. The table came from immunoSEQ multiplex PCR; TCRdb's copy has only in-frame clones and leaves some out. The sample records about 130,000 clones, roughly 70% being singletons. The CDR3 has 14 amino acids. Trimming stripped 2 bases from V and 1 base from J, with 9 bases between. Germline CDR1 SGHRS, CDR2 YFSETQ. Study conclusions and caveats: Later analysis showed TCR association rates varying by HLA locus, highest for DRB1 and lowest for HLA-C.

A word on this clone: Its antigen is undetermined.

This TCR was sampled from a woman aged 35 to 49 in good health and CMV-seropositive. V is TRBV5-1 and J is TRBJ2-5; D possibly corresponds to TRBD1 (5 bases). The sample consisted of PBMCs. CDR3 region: CASSLDRSQETQYF. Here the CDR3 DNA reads TGCGCCAGCAGCTTAGACAGATCCCAAGAGACCCAGTACTTC.